A single sample is the source of the 23 T cell receptor gamma chains below, sequenced in a study of Vδ1+ human thymocytes. Study findings and constraints: Thymic TRG and TRD repertoires appeared highly polyclonal, with Gaussian CDR3 length distributions.

Extracted RNA was reverse transcribed into cDNA. Multiplex PCR used pooled V-gene forward primers and a constant-region reverse primer to amplify CDR3s. TCRdb repeated clone calling on the multiplex PCR reads with CATT. This sample yields 36,000 or so gamma-chain clones, of which 20% are seen a single time; about 2% belongs to the top ten. These TCRs' antigens remain unknown. The sequenced sample consisted of Vdelta1+ gamma-delta thymocytes from the thymus. Documented subset: FACS-sorted CD3+ TCRalphabeta- TCRVdelta1+ TCRVdelta2- thymocytes. These receptors were obtained from a girl under three years old who had congenital heart surgery.

V gene TRGV9 combines with J gene TRGJ1 or TRGJ2. V trimming: 2 bases; J trimming: 0 bases; junction bases outside the gene matches: 7. There are 15 residues in the CDR3. Germline V gene lookup returns CDR1 GITISATS and CDR2 ISYDGTV (reference sequence). The CDR3: CALWEAHMNYYKKLF. The CDR3, as DNA: TGTGCCTTGTGGGAGGCCCATATGAATTATTATAAGAAACTCTTT.

This clone was seen more than once but under ten times. The J gene is TRGJ1 or TRGJ2, the V gene TRGV3. Germline V CDR1 and CDR2: VTNTFY, YDVSTARD (reference sequence). Trimming at V came to 0 bases and at J to 12 bases, leaving 8 bases not matched to a gene. CDR3 length: 12 residues. The CDR3 DNA is TGTGCCACCTGGGACAGGCTTTTGGGGAAACTCTTT. This sequence encodes CATWDRLLGKLF.

This clone has more than one count but fewer than ten. One junction end does not reproduce the germline sequence, and a read error may be involved. The chain employs TRGV2 and TRGJ1 or TRGJ2. The germline V gene encodes CDR1 EGSNGY and CDR2 YDSYNSKV. This CDR3 has 12 residues. In DNA, the CDR3 is TGTGCCACCCGGGACGGGTTTGCAAAGAAACTCTTT. This encodes CATRDGFAKKLF.

The chain recombines TRGV3 with TRGJ1 or TRGJ2. V was clipped by 0 bases and J by 5 bases; unmatched bases: 10. CDR3 length: 15 amino acids. Germline values: CDR1 VTNTFY, CDR2 YDVSTARD (reference sequence). This chain's CDR3 is CATWDRQTRDYKKLF. The CDR3 coding sequence is TGTGCCACCTGGGACAGGCAAACGAGGGATTATAAGAAACTCTTT.

Comments on this clone: The germline gene is not matched at one end of the junction; a read error may be the cause. The rearrangement joins TRGV2 to TRGJ1 or TRGJ2. CDR3 length equals 14 residues. Germline V gene data show CDR1 as EGSNGY and CDR2 as YDSYNSKV. The CDR3 spells CATGDGRLGYKKLF. CDR3 nucleotides: TGTGCCACCGGGGACGGGCGTTTGGGTTATAAGAAACTCTTT.

J is TRGJ1 or TRGJ2 and V is TRGV4. The CDR3 is 13 residues long. Germline values: CDR1 EGSTGY, CDR2 YDSYTSSV. V lost 5 bases and J lost 0; bases outside the gene matches: 4. CDR3 amino acids: CATWALNYYKKLF. CDR3 in DNA: TGTGCCACCTGGGCCTTGAATTATTATAAGAAACTCTTT.

The rearrangement joins TRGV3 to TRGJ1 or TRGJ2. Germline V gene sequence: CDR1 VTNTFY, CDR2 YDVSTARD (reference sequence). The CDR3 consists of 13 residues. V lost 3 bases, J lost 7 bases, and 9 bases stayed unmatched. The CDR3 region is CATWDPMGYKKLF. For the CDR3, the DNA is TGTGCCACCTGGGACCCCATGGGGTATAAGAAACTCTTT.

This clone was picked up a small number of times. This sample also contains other DNA sequences that code for the same CDR3. This chain uses TRGV2 with TRGJ1 or TRGJ2. Germline-derived CDR1 and CDR2 are EGSNGY and YDSYNSKV. With 0 bases clipped from V and 10 bases from J, the junction kept 6 bases outside the gene matches. The CDR3 is 12 residues long. The CDR3 spells CATWDGPEKKLF. In DNA form, the CDR3 reads TGTGCCACCTGGGACGGGCCCGAGAAGAAACTCTTT.

The chain recombines TRGV9 with TRGJ1 or TRGJ2. The V segment lost 2 bases and the J segment 2 bases; nucleotides outside the gene matches: 9. This CDR3 contains 15 residues. Per germline, CDR1 GITISATS and CDR2 ISYDGTV (reference sequence). CDR3 coding DNA: TGTGCCTTGTGGGAGGCCCCATATCATTATTATAAGAAACTCTTT. Translated, it gives CALWEAPYHYYKKLF.

This clone was counted only a few times. The chain has TRGV2 and TRGJ1 or TRGJ2. Germline CDR1 and CDR2: EGSNGY and YDSYNSKV. V trimming: 4 bases; J trimming: 4 bases; junction bases outside the gene matches: 4. The CDR3 totals 12 residues. Here the CDR3 reads CATWEYYYKKLF. As DNA, the CDR3 is TGTGCCACCTGGGAATACTATTATAAGAAACTCTTT.

This clone turned up a few times. This chain uses TRGV4 with TRGJ1 or TRGJ2. Losses at the gene ends were 0 bases for V and 5 bases for J; bases not matched to a gene: 13. Germline V CDR1 and CDR2: EGSTGY, YDSYTSSV. The CDR3 runs to 16 residues. CDR3 nucleotides: TGTGCCACCTGGGATGGGCCCCGGCCCTTAGATTATAAGAAACTCTTT. Its protein is CATWDGPRPLDYKKLF.

The gene calls are TRGV8 and TRGJ1 or TRGJ2. V shed 0 bases, J shed 5 bases, and the junction held 7 bases outside the gene matches. The CDR3 runs to 14 residues. The germline CDR1 and CDR2 sequences are VENAVY and YDSYNSRV. The CDR3 coding sequence is TGTGCCACCTGGGATAGGGCTGGAAATTATAAGAAACTCTTT. Protein sequence: CATWDRAGNYKKLF.

This clone came up a few times. J is TRGJP2 and V is TRGV8. CDR1 VENAVY and CDR2 YDSYNSRV come from the germline V gene. V lost 6 bases to trimming and J lost 0 bases; unmatched junction nucleotides: 4. The CDR3 contains 14 residues. CDR3 sequence: CATWPHSSDWIKTF. The CDR3 bases are TGTGCCACCTGGCCCCATAGTAGTGATTGGATCAAGACGTTT.

V usage is TRGV4 and J usage is TRGJ1 or TRGJ2. The junction had 16 bases not matched to a gene; V was cut back by 2 bases and J by 3 bases. CDR3 size: 17 residues. In germline, CDR1 is EGSTGY, CDR2 YDSYTSSV. CDR3 loop: CATWDVHHRNIYYKKLF. The CDR3 nucleotides are TGTGCCACCTGGGATGTTCATCATCGGAACATTTATTATAAGAAACTCTTT.

The gene calls are TRGV3 and TRGJ1 or TRGJ2. The CDR3 has 16 residues. Germline V gene lookup returns CDR1 VTNTFY and CDR2 YDVSTARD (reference sequence). The J segment lost 3 bases and the V segment lost 0 bases, leaving 11 bases of the junction unmatched. The CDR3 here is CATWDRPSPIYYKKLF. CDR3 bases: TGTGCCACCTGGGACAGGCCATCTCCCATTTATTATAAGAAACTCTTT.

This clone was recorded a few times. The same CDR3 arises from other DNA sequences in this sample as well. The chain combines TRGV2 with TRGJ1 or TRGJ2. J gave up 5 bases and V 1 base, and 8 bases lay outside the gene matches. The CDR3 loop spans 14 amino acids. CDR1 EGSNGY and CDR2 YDSYNSKV come from the germline V gene. CDR3 residues: CATWDGRGNYKKLF. CDR3 DNA sequence: TGTGCCACCTGGGACGGCAGGGGTAATTATAAGAAACTCTTT.

This sequence joins TRGV8 and TRGJ1 or TRGJ2. The CDR3 totals 14 residues. The junction had 8 bases not matched to a gene; V was cut back by 2 bases and J by 4 bases. Germline V gene sequence: CDR1 VENAVY, CDR2 YDSYNSRV. The CDR3 DNA is TGTGCCACCTGGGATAAGAAGGGCTATTATAAGAAACTCTTT. Protein sequence: CATWDKKGYYKKLF.

Worth noting for this clone: The sample has other DNA sequences that encode this CDR3 too. The V gene is TRGV9, the J gene TRGJP2. The CDR3 length is 15 residues. The V gene's germline CDR1 is GITISATS and CDR2 ISYDGTV (reference sequence). J was trimmed by 2 bases and V by 0 bases; bases with no gene match: 3. The CDR3 sequence is CALWEVVSSDWIKTF. DNA for the CDR3: TGTGCCTTGTGGGAGGTGGTAAGTAGTGATTGGATCAAGACGTTT.

This clone was observed a few times. The V gene is TRGV4, the J gene TRGJ1 or TRGJ2. Germline CDR1 is EGSTGY and CDR2 is YDSYTSSV. This CDR3 has 12 residues. V shed 2 bases and J 8 bases; nucleotides not matched to a gene: 6. The CDR3 DNA reads TGTGCCACCTGGGATGTAAGGGATAAGAAACTCTTT. Protein: CATWDVRDKKLF.

This clone was seen only a few times. The chain employs TRGV9 and TRGJ1 or TRGJ2. The CDR3 extends over 14 amino acids. The trim removed 6 bases at V and 4 bases at J, leaving 12 bases unmatched. Germline CDR1 GITISATS, CDR2 ISYDGTV (reference sequence). In nucleotides, the CDR3 is TGTGCCTTGTGGACGCCCCTGAGGTATTATAAGAAACTCTTT. Amino acid sequence: CALWTPLRYYKKLF.

On this clone itself: One junction end disagrees with the germline gene, perhaps due to a read error. The chain employs TRGV2 and TRGJ1 or TRGJ2. Germline loops: CDR1 EGSNGY, CDR2 YDSYNSKV. The CDR3 has 15 amino acids. CDR3 residues: CATWDGPGRHYKELF. DNA for the CDR3: TGTGCCACCTGGGACGGGCCCGGTAGGCATTATAAGGAACTCTTT.

With regard to this clone: Other nucleotide sequences in the sample specify the same CDR3. The rearrangement uses TRGV9 and TRGJP. V trimming: 3 bases; J trimming: 7 bases; junction bases outside the gene matches: 3. Looked up from germline, CDR1 is GITISATS and CDR2 is ISYDGTV (reference sequence). This CDR3 contains 15 residues. DNA for the CDR3: TGTGCCTTGTGGGAGAGGGAGTTGGGCAAAAAAATCAAGGTATTT. Translated, it gives CALWERELGKKIKVF.

This chain joins TRGV3 and TRGJ1 or TRGJ2. Germline V CDR1 and CDR2: VTNTFY, YDVSTARD (reference sequence). This CDR3 contains 13 residues. The V gene end was trimmed by 3 bases and the J gene end by 6 bases; junction bases not matched to a gene: 8. In DNA form, the CDR3 reads TGTGCCACCTGGGACCCCCATGGTTATAAGAAACTCTTT. The encoded protein is CATWDPHGYKKLF.